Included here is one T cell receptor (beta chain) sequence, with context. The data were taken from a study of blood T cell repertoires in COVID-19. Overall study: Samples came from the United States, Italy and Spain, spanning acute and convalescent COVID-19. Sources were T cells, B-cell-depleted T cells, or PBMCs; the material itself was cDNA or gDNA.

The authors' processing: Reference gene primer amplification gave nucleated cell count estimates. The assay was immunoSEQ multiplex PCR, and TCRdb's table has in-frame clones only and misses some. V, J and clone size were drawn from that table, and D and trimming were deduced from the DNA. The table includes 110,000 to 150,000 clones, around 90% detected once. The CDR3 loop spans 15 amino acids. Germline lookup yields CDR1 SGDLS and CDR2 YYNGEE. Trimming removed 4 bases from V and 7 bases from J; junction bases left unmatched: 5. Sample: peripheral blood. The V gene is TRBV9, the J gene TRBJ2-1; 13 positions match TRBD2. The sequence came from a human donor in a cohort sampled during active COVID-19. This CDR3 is CASSPPTSGGNEQFF. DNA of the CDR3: TGTGCCAGCAGCCCACCGACTAGCGGGGGGAATGAGCAGTTCTTC.